What follows are 2 T cell receptor beta chains derived from one specimen sequenced in a study of cytomegalovirus exposure and HLA in healthy donors (dated by TCRdb to about 2017). The receptor library was made with the immunoSEQ multiplex PCR assay. TCRdb limited this immuneACCESS table to in-frame rearrangements with V and J called. A share of clones is missing; checked studies link under half to unresolved V genes, and the rest is unexplained. The sample table holds 110,000 to 150,000 clones, of which less than 95% were seen once. The ten largest make up 1.8% of the sample. Sample: PBMCs. The receptors were sampled from a man younger than 35 in good health and CMV-seropositive.

This chain connects TRBV7-6 to TRBJ2-7; 9 bases are shared with TRBD2. This CDR3 comprises 13 residues. Trimming took 5 bases from V and 3 from J; bases not matched to a gene: 2. The germline CDR1 and CDR2 sequences are SGHVS and FNYEAQ. CDR3 nucleotide sequence: TGTGCCAGCAGCCTGACTAGCGGCTACGAGCAGTACTTC. The encoded protein is CASSLTSGYEQYF.

The gene calls are TRBV5-5 and TRBJ2-2; tentative D call: TRBD1 (6 bases). Germline V lookup: CDR1 SGHKS, CDR2 YYEKEE (reference sequence). Trimming took off 1 base at V and 6 bases at J, with 7 bases between the two ends. The CDR3 length is 13 residues. This CDR3 reads CASSLPGAGELFF. The CDR3 nucleotides are TGTGCCAGCAGCTTGCCAGGGGCCGGGGAGCTGTTTTTT.